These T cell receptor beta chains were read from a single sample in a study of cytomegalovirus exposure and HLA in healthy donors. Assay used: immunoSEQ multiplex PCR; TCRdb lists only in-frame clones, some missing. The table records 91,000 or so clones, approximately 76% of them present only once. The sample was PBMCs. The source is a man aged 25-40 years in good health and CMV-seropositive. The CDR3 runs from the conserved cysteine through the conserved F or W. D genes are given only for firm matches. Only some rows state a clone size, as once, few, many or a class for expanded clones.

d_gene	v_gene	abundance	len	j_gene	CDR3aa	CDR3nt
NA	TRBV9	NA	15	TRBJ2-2	CASSVALLEAGELFF	TGTGCCAGCAGCGTGGCCCTACTAGAGGCCGGGGAGCTGTTTTTT
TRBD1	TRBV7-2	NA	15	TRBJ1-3	CASRDTGGAGNTIYF	TGTGCCAGCAGGGACACAGGGGGCGCCGGAAACACCATATATTTT
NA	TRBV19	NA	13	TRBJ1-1	CASEDRTYTEAFF	TGTGCCAGTGAGGACAGAACCTACACTGAAGCTTTCTTT
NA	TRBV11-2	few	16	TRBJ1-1	CASSKRSQGMNTEAFF	TGTGCCAGCAGCAAAAGATCCCAGGGAATGAACACTGAAGCTTTCTTT
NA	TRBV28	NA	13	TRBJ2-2	CASSPGGPGELFF	TGTGCCAGCAGTCCTGGTGGGCCCGGGGAGCTGTTTTTT
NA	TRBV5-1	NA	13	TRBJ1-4	CASSRGGGEKLFF	TGCGCCAGCAGCCGGGGGGGCGGTGAAAAACTGTTTTTT
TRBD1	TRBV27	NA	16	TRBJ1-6	CASSALGGAYNSPLHF	TGTGCCAGCAGTGCTTTAGGGGGCGCCTATAATTCACCCCTCCACTTT
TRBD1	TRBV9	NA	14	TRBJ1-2	CASSAVGQGDGYTF	TGTGCCAGCAGCGCCGTGGGACAGGGGGACGGCTACACCTTC
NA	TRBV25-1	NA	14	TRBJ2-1	CASSSSDIRDEQFF	TGTGCCAGCAGCAGTTCCGATATCAGGGATGAGCAGTTCTTC
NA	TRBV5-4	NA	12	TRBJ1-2	CASSIGDYGYTF	TGTGCCAGCAGCATCGGAGACTATGGCTACACCTTC
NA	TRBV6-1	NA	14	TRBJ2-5	CASGGILRVETQYF	TGTGCCAGCGGAGGGATCCTCAGGGTAGAGACCCAGTACTTC
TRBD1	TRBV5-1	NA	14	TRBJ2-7	CASSGDRATYEQYF	TGCGCCAGCAGTGGGGACAGGGCGACCTACGAGCAGTACTTC
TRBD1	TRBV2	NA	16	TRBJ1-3	CASRGGQGSSGNTIYF	TGTGCCAGCAGAGGGGGACAGGGGAGCTCTGGAAACACCATATATTTT
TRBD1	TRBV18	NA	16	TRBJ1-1	CASSPPPGGWITEAFF	TGTGCCAGCTCACCACCTCCAGGGGGCTGGATCACTGAAGCTTTCTTT
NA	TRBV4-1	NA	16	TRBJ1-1	CASSLLNGGAGGEAFF	TGCGCCAGCAGCCTCCTAAACGGGGGGGCTGGGGGTGAAGCTTTCTTT
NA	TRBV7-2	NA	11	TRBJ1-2	CASSPPAGKTF	TGTGCCAGCAGCCCCCCAGCAGGAAAGACCTTC
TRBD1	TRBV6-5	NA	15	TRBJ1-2	CASSYFSQGADGYTF	TGTGCCAGCAGTTACTTCTCCCAGGGGGCGGATGGCTACACCTTC
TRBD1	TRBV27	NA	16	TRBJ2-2	CASSLHRGLETGELFF	TGTGCCAGCAGCCTCCACAGGGGGCTCGAGACCGGGGAGCTGTTTTTT
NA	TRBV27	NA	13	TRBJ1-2	CASSLREGYGYTF	TGTGCCAGCAGTTTAAGGGAGGGCTATGGCTACACCTTC
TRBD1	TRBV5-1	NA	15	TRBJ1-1	CASSWGTGGETEAFF	TGCGCCAGCAGCTGGGGGACAGGGGGAGAAACTGAAGCTTTCTTT
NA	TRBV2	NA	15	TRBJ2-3	CASSEALRRMGTQYF	TGTGCCAGCAGTGAAGCGCTTCGAAGAATGGGCACGCAGTATTTT
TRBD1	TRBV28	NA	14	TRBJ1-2	CASVNPTGHYGYTF	TGTGCCAGCGTGAACCCGACAGGGCACTATGGCTACACCTTC
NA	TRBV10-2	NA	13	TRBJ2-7	CATLGGRSVEQYF	TGCGCCACCCTAGGTGGCAGATCGGTCGAGCAGTACTTC
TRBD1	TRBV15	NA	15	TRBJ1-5	CATRGQHLLDQPQHF	TGTGCCACCAGGGGACAGCATCTCCTCGATCAGCCCCAGCATTTT
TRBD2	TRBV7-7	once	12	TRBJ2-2	CASSGGAGELFF	TGTGCTAGCAGTGGGGGGGCCGGGGAGCTGTTTTTT
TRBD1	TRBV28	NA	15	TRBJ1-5	CASSTDRGINQPQHF	TGTGCCAGCAGTACAGACAGGGGCATCAATCAGCCCCAGCATTTT
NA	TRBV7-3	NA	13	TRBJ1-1	CASSFQENTEAFF	TGTGCCAGCAGCTTTCAGGAGAACACTGAAGCTTTCTTT
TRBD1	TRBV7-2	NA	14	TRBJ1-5	CASSWGRGNQPQHF	TGTGCCAGCAGCTGGGGCAGGGGGAATCAGCCCCAGCATTTT
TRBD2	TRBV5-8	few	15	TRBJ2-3	CASTVAGGSTDTQYF	TGTGCCAGCACGGTAGCGGGAGGTTCCACAGATACGCAGTATTTT
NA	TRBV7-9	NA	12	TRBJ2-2	CAGTGNTGELFF	TGTGCCGGTACAGGGAACACCGGGGAGCTGTTTTTT
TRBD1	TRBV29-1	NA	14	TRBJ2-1	CSVAYLTGGNEQFF	TGCAGCGTTGCCTACCTGACAGGGGGCAATGAGCAGTTCTTC
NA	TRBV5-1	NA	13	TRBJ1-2	CASSFSGGLGYTF	TGCGCCAGCAGCTTTTCGGGGGGCCTTGGCTACACCTTC
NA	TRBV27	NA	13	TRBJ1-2	CASSPWAADGYTF	TGTGCCAGCAGTCCATGGGCTGCCGATGGCTACACCTTC
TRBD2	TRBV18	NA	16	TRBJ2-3	CASSPGTRGAVDTQYF	TGTGCCAGCTCACCCGGTACGCGGGGGGCGGTAGATACGCAGTATTTT
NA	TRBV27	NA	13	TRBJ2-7	CASSLSPGNEQYF	TGTGCCAGCAGTTTATCGCCAGGGAACGAGCAGTACTTC
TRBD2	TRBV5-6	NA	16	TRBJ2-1	CASSHLKRGRHNEQFF	TGTGCCAGCAGCCATCTAAAGCGGGGCAGGCACAATGAGCAGTTCTTC
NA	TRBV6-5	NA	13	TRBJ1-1	CASSYFPGAEAFF	TGTGCCAGCAGTTACTTTCCAGGGGCTGAAGCTTTCTTT
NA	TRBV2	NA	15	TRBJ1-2	CASSEGGRVGDGYTF	TGTGCCAGCAGTGAAGGTGGGAGGGTGGGAGATGGCTACACCTTC
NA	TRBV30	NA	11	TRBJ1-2	CVFRQSYGYTF	TGTGTCTTTCGACAGAGCTATGGCTACACCTTC
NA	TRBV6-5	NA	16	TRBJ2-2	CASSYDWGGLTGELFF	TGTGCCAGCAGTTACGACTGGGGGGGGCTAACCGGGGAGCTGTTTTTT
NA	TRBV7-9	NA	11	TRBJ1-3	CACPLGNTIYF	TGTGCCTGCCCCTTGGGCAACACCATATATTTT
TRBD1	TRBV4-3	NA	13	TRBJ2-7	CASSAGTGYEQYF	TGCGCCAGCAGCGCCGGGACAGGCTACGAGCAGTACTTC
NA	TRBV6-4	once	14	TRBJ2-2	CASRGLPNTGELFF	TGTGCCAGCAGGGGACTTCCGAACACCGGGGAGCTGTTTTTT
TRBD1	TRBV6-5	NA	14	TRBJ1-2	CASSRADRGYGYTF	TGTGCCAGCAGCCGGGCCGACAGGGGTTACGGCTACACCTTC
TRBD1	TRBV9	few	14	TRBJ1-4	CASSVRGQGEKLFF	TGTGCCAGCAGCGTAAGGGGACAGGGGGAAAAACTGTTTTTT
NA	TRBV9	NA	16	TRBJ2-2	CASSTPGGEYAGELFF	TGTGCCAGCAGCACCCCCGGGGGAGAGTATGCCGGGGAGCTGTTTTTT
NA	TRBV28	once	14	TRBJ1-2	CASNVLGSAYGYTF	TGTGCCAGCAACGTCCTCGGGTCAGCCTATGGCTACACCTTC
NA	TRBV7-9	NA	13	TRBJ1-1	CASSLYPGAEAFF	TGTGCCAGCAGCTTATATCCGGGGGCTGAAGCTTTCTTT
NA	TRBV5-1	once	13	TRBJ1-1	CASSFMGGTEAFF	TGCGCCAGCAGCTTTATGGGGGGAACTGAAGCTTTCTTT
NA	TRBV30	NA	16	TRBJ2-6	CAWSFRGLSGANVLTF	TGTGCCTGGAGCTTCAGGGGCCTTTCTGGGGCCAACGTCCTGACTTTC
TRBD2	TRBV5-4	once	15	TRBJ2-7	CASSAGLAGAGEQYF	TGTGCCAGCAGCGCTGGACTAGCGGGAGCCGGCGAGCAGTACTTC
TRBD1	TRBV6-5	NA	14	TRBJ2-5	CASSLTGGSETQYF	TGTGCCAGCAGCCTGACAGGGGGTTCTGAGACCCAGTACTTC
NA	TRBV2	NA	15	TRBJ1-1	CASSSIGSGNTEAFF	TGTGCCAGCAGTTCTATAGGCTCAGGGAACACTGAAGCTTTCTTT
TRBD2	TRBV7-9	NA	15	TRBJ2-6	CASSLPGGGANVLTF	TGTGCCAGCAGCTTACCGGGGGGTGGGGCCAACGTCCTGACTTTC
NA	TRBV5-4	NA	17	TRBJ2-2	CASTRGLEGLNTGELFF	TGTGCCAGCACCCGAGGTTTGGAGGGATTGAACACCGGGGAGCTGTTTTTT
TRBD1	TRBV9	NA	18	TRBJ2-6	CASSGWTGIGSGANVLTF	TGTGCCAGCAGCGGTTGGACAGGGATTGGGTCAGGGGCCAACGTCCTGACTTTC
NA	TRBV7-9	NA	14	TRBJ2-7	CASSLGSSSYEQYF	TGTGCCAGCAGCTTAGGGAGTAGCTCCTACGAGCAGTACTTC
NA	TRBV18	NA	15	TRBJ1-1	CASSPGAGVNTEAFF	TGTGCCAGCTCACCGGGGGCAGGGGTGAACACTGAAGCTTTCTTT